These 9 T cell receptor beta chains originate from one sample sequenced in a study of human T cells and chemical hapten exposure (dated by TCRdb to the early 2020s). The protocol used for the library was RACE. Sequencing instrument: NextSeq 500. The public reads were quality trimmed at Q25 with fastp and then assembled into clones with MiXCR by TCRdb, keeping productive beta chains. Identical CDR3 protein sequences are pooled into one entry, listed with their most common genes and DNA. This sample has about 170,000 distinct CDR3 sequences in its table, and 28% of those were observed once. The ten largest clones add up to about 2% of the sample. The time point label, as the study defines it: patch test 3, about 24 weeks after DPC sensitization. Interpreted using the paper, the treatment or condition label stands for: therapeutic diphenylcyclopropenone sensitization with weekly scalp DPC. Here the sequenced sample was whole blood, taken in connection with sensitization to the hapten diphenylcyclopropenone (DPC). The source of these receptors is a woman between 18 and 29 years old with alopecia areata. Some clones in this sample may be carry-over from other donors' samples.

The chain couples TRBV6-2 or TRBV6-3 to TRBJ2-7, with 8 bases that match TRBD2. The CDR3 spans 16 residues. The J segment lost 0 bases and the V segment lost 2 bases, leaving 6 bases of the junction unmatched. Per the germline V gene, CDR1 is MNHEY and CDR2 is SVGEGT. The CDR3 DNA sequence: TGTGCCAGCAGTTACAAGAACGGGGGGGACTCCTACGAGCAGTACTTC. Protein product: CASSYKNGGDSYEQYF.

In this sample, this clonotype turned up a few times. The V gene is TRBV20-1, the J gene TRBJ1-5; D not resolved. With 3 bases removed from V and 4 bases from J, the gap between germline ends came to 4 bases. The CDR3 covers 11 residues. Germline CDR1 reads DFQATT; CDR2 reads SNEGSKA (reference sequence). Here the CDR3 DNA reads TGCAGTGCTAGGGGTAATCAGCCCCAGCATTTT. Translation: CSARGNQPQHF.

This clonotype has just a few counts. V usage is TRBV27 and J usage is TRBJ1-2, with D possibly TRBD1 on 5 matching bases. CDR1 and CDR2 (germline): MNHEY, SMNVEV (reference sequence). Trimming cost V 3 bases and J 4 bases, with 15 bases left between them. This CDR3 region has 15 residues. CDR3 bases: TGTGCCAGCAGTTTCGGACAATTCTGGCGCTATGGCTACACCTTC. It codes for CASSFGQFWRYGYTF.

This clonotype was seen repeatedly, ten times or more. The rearrangement joins TRBV4-2 to TRBJ2-7; TRBD2 matches at 9 bases. Germline V gene sequence: CDR1 LGHNA, CDR2 YNFKEQ. With V trimmed by 2 bases and J by 0 bases, 2 bases remained unmatched. There are 15 residues in the CDR3. The CDR3 loop is CASSQIAGDSYEQYF. CDR3 in DNA: TGTGCCAGCAGCCAAATAGCGGGGGACTCCTACGAGCAGTACTTC.

The chain couples TRBV11-1 to TRBJ2-7, with TRBD2 matching 7 bases. Trimming at V came to 5 bases and at J to 1 base, leaving 11 bases not matched to a gene. CDR3 length: 16 amino acids. Germline lookup yields CDR1 SGHAT and CDR2 FQDESV (reference sequence). CDR3 sequence (DNA): TGTGCCAGCAGCCCGCGTGTTAGCGGGCTTTCCTACGAGCAGTACTTC. Translated: CASSPRVSGLSYEQYF. Complete variable domain (other parts from reference TRBV11-1 and TRBJ2-7): EAEVAQSPRYKITEKSQAVAFWCDPISGHATLYWYRQILGQGPELLVQFQDESVVDDSQLPKDRFSAERLKGVDSTLKIQPAELGDSAMYLCASSPRVSGLSYEQYFGPGTRLTVT.

The chain has TRBV7-2 and TRBJ2-3; TRBD2 matches at 8 bases. Germline V gene data show CDR1 as SGHTA and CDR2 as FQGNSA. Germline trimming cut 1 base from V and 4 bases from J; bases unmatched to any gene: 4. The CDR3 loop spans 15 amino acids. CDR3 in DNA: TGTGCCAGCAGCTTAGTAGCGGGGTCGCCAGATACGCAGTATTTT. Encoded protein: CASSLVAGSPDTQYF.

This clonotype was counted a few times. For the CDR3, the DNA is TGTGCCAGCAGCATAGGACTAACGCAGACCCAGTACTTC. Translation: CASSIGLTQTQYF. The V call is TRBV11-1, the J call TRBJ2-5; a possible D gene is TRBD2 (6 bases). V shed 5 bases and J shed 6 bases, with 13 bases lying between them. The CDR3 totals 13 residues. CDR1 is SGHAT, CDR2 FQDESV, per germline (reference sequence).

In its sample, this clonotype was seen a few times. The CDR3 nucleotides read TGCAGTGTCCAACCCCGAGACAGGGTCTCCTACGAGCAGTACTTC. Protein product: CSVQPRDRVSYEQYF. The chain couples TRBV20-1 to TRBJ2-7, with 7 bases that match TRBD1. The V and J ends lost 7 bases and 0 bases, in that order; junction bases with no gene match: 12. Germline-derived CDR1 and CDR2 are DFQATT and SNEGSKA (reference sequence). The CDR3 runs 15 residues.

This chain uses TRBV28 with TRBJ2-1; D unclear. The CDR3 loop spans 15 amino acids. Germline lookup yields CDR1 MDHEN and CDR2 SYDVKM. Trimming took 5 bases from V and 5 from J, leaving 16 bases between them. CDR3 sequence reads: CASSQTWGGDNEQFF. The DNA of the CDR3 is TGTGCCAGCAGTCAAACCTGGGGTGGAGACAATGAGCAGTTCTTC.